This is a list of T cell receptor beta chains from one sample in a study of regulatory T cells in long-lasting Graves disease. In TCRdb, the multiplex PCR reads were re-called with MiXCR into one record per CDR3 protein. The sample consists of a few hundred thousand distinct CDR3 sequences, about a quarter of them appearing once. The source material was peripheral blood mononuclear cells (PBMCs), sampled when the disease was refractory, from a patient treated with antithyroid drugs. Receptor source: a female donor with Graves disease. The conserved cysteine and the conserved F or W are not part of the CDR3 here.

V: TRBV4-2
CDR3: ASSQDRWNTEAF

V: TRBV7-9
CDR3: ASSIGPSGRAQETQY

V: TRBV6-1
CDR3: ASRNQGLSTDTQY

V: TRBV5-1
CDR3: ASSLAATAESGYT

V: TRBV20-1
CDR3: SASATSGKTYEQY

V: TRBV18
CDR3: ASSPDVSAQY

V: TRBV2
CDR3: ASSDRGGGELF

V: TRBV25-1
CDR3: ASSAPGLQQY

V: TRBV12-3/TRBV12-4
CDR3: ASSLGPYTEAF

V: TRBV7-3
CDR3: ASSLTGTGGQNTIY

V: TRBV2
CDR3: ASREAGWGTEAF

V: TRBV27
CDR3: ASSPIRQVGQPQH

V: TRBV27
CDR3: ASFKGGTEAF

V: TRBV11-2
CDR3: ASSNSGTSGKHEQY

V: TRBV6-5
CDR3: ASSYSWQRGQPQH

V: TRBV6-5
CDR3: ASSYIGGNYGYT

V: TRBV20-1
CDR3: SASPDRVYEQY

V: TRBV29-1
CDR3: SGGTSKNTGELF

V: TRBV29-1
CDR3: SADSGGSETQY

V: TRBV7-9
CDR3: ASSLEAGDTYEQY

V: TRBV9
CDR3: ASSVGAESSSYEQY

V: TRBV7-3
CDR3: ASSLGLSSSYNSPLH

V: TRBV2
CDR3: ASNRDRDSLTDTQY

V: TRBV2
CDR3: ASSRDGTEAF

V: TRBV5-1
CDR3: ASSWRGGDTDTQY

V: TRBV30
CDR3: AWYSGANVLT

V: TRBV19
CDR3: ASSIAGTGTSGGETQY

V: TRBV12-3/TRBV12-4
CDR3: ASSLRQGHGYT

V: TRBV7-9
CDR3: ASSLESVGNSPLH

V: TRBV6-2/TRBV6-3
CDR3: ASSRLAGPPPDEQY

V: TRBV29-1
CDR3: SVDSGTGMNFQY

V: TRBV5-1
CDR3: ASGFWAIGTLKLF

V: TRBV27
CDR3: ASSFSVGSLGYT

V: TRBV7-9
CDR3: ASSLNSGRDYTGELF

V: TRBV3-1
CDR3: ASSQEVGQAYDEQY

V: TRBV2
CDR3: ASRGRIIPGELF

V: TRBV5-1
CDR3: ASSLTTGTPTGELF